Below, one T cell receptor beta chain is given with its context. Antigen: not known. This sample is drawn from a study of cytomegalovirus exposure and HLA in healthy donors. Whole-study findings and limits: Most TCR sequences proved rare, with some public TCRs found in many donors.

The CDR3 has 17 residues. Trimming cost V 1 base and J 0 bases; bases outside gene matches: 9. The germline CDR1 and CDR2 sequences are SGHAT and FQNNGV. The PCR ran on 60 Vbeta and 13 Jbeta primers. Measured with immunoSEQ multiplex PCR; TCRdb has only the in-frame clones, and not every one. The listing contains around 78,000 clones. The receptor's source is a man younger than 30 in good health and CMV-seropositive. The chain has TRBV11-2 and TRBJ2-7, with 7 bases aligning to TRBD2. Sequencing input: PBMCs. CDR3 in DNA: TGTGCCAGCAGCTTAGCCTACTCAAGCGGGGTCTCCTACGAGCAGTACTTC. It is translated as CASSLAYSSGVSYEQYF.